The sequence of this TCR beta chain was determined in a study of OX40 agonist ivuxolimab in advanced cancers. Study-wide context: Dose-escalation patients had hepatocellular carcinoma, melanoma, renal cell or head and neck cancer. Cohort: about 82% men, mean age around 60, aged about 20 to 90.

This CDR3 is built from 15 residues. Germline loops: CDR1 MNHEY, CDR2 SVGAGI. The repertoire was sequenced with immunoSEQ multiplex PCR; TCRdb's copy has only in-frame clones and lacks some. The table shows 85,000 to 100,000 clones, with 70% to 90% occurring only once. A history of autoimmune disease or systemic immunosuppression excluded patients. The chain is built from TRBV6-5 and TRBJ2-5; D is ambiguous. TRBJ2-7 matches the DNA end more closely, so the J call is doubtful. The sequencing here drew on CD4+ or CD8+ T cells sorted from blood, taken in a trial of the OX40 agonist ivuxolimab. This clonotype was obtained from an adult with an advanced solid tumor such as melanoma, head and neck, liver or kidney cancer. The chain's CDR3 is CASSYSSGGPYEQYF. The CDR3 DNA reads TGTGCCAGCAGTTACTCGTCCGGCGGCCCCTACGAGCAGTACTTC.